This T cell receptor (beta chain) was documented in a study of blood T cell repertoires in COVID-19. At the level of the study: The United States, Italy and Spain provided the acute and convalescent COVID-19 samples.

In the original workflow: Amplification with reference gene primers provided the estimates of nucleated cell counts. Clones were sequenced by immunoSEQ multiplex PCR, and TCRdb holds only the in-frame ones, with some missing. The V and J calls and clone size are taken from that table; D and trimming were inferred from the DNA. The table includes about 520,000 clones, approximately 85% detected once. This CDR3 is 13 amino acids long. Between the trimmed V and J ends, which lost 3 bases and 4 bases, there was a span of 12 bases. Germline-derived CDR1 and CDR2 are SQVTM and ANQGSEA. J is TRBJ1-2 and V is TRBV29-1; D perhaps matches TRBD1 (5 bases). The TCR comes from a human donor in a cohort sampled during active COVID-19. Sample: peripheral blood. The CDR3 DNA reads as TGCAGCGTTGATATCGGGGGGGTCTATGGCTACACCTTC. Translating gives CSVDIGGVYGYTF.